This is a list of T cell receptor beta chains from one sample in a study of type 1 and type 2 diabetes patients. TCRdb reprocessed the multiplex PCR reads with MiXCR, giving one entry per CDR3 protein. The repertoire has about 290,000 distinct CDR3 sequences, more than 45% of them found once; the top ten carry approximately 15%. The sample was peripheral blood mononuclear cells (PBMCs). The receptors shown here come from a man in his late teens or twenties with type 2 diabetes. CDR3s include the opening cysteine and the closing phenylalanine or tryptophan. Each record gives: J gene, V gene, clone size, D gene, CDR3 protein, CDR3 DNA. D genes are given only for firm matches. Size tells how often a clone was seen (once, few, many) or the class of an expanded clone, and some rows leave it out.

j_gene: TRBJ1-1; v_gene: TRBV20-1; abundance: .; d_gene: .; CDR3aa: CSARGTREWAFF; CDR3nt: TGCAGTGCTAGAGGAACGAGGGAATGGGCTTTCTTT
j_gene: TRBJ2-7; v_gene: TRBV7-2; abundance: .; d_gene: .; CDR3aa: CASSPWGVDEQYF; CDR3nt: TGTGCCAGCAGCCCGTGGGGGGTGGACGAGCAGTACTTC
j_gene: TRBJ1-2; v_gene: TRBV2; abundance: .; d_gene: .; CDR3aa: CASSQEGYGYTF; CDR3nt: TGTGCCAGCAGTCAGGAGGGTTATGGCTACACCTTC
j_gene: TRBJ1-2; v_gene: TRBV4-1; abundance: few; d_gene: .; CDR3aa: CASSQEVSYGYTF; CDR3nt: TGCGCCAGCAGCCAAGAGGTCAGCTATGGCTACACCTTC
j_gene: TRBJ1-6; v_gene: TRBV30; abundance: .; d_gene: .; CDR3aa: CAWSLNSPLHF; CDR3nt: TGTGCCTGGAGCCTTAATTCACCCCTCCACTTT
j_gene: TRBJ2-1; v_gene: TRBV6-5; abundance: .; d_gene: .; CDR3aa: CASSTLNEQFF; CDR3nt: TGTGCCAGCAGCACTCTAAATGAGCAGTTCTTC
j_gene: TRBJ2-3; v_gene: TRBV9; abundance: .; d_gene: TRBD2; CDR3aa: CASSAYSGRADTQYF; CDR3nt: TGTGCCAGCAGTGCCTATAGCGGGAGGGCAGATACGCAGTATTTT
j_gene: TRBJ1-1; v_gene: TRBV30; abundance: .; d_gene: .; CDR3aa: CAWSETSYTEAFF; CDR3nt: TGTGCCTGGAGCGAAACGAGTTACACTGAAGCTTTCTTT
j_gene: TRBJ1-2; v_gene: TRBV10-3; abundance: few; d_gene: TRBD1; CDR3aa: CAIRAGTGMDGYTF; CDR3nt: TGTGCCATCAGGGCCGGGACAGGGATGGATGGCTACACCTTC
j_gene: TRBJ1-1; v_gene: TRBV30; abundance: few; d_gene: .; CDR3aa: CAWSVLRVRTEAFF; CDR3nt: TGTGCCTGGAGTGTACTCAGGGTGAGGACTGAAGCTTTCTTT
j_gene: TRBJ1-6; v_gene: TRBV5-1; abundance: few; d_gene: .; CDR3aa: CASSLGTAYNSPLHF; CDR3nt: TGCGCCAGCAGCTTGGGGACAGCTTATAATTCACCCCTCCACTTT
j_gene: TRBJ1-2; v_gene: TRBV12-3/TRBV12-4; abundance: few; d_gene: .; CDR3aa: CASSNPNQAFNYGYTF; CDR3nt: TGTGCCAGCAGTAACCCGAATCAGGCTTTTAACTATGGCTACACCTTC
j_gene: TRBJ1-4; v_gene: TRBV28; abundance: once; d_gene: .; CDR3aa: CASSFTQGQMEKLFF; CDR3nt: TGTGCCAGCAGTTTCACTCAGGGGCAGATGGAAAAACTGTTTTTT
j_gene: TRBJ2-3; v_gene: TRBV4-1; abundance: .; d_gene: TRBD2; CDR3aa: CASSHPLAGASSSTDTQYF; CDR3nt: TGCGCCAGCAGCCACCCTCTAGCGGGAGCGTCTTCTAGCACAGATACGCAGTATTTT
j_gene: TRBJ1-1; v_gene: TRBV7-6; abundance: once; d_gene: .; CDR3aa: CASSPMTQGAFF; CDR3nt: TGTGCCAGCTCGCCCATGACCCAGGGAGCTTTCTTT
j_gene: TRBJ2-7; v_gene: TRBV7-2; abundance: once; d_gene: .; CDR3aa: CASSQDRLDYEQYF; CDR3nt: TGTGCCAGCAGCCAAGACAGACTGGACTACGAGCAGTACTTC
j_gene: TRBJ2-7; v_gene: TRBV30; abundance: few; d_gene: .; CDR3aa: CAYRGLSYEQYF; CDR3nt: TGTGCCTACCGGGGGTTATCCTACGAGCAGTACTTC
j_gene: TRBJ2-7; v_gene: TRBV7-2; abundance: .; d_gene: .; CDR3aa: CASSLDGDTTYEQYF; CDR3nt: TGTGCCAGCAGCTTAGATGGCGACACGACCTACGAGCAGTACTTC
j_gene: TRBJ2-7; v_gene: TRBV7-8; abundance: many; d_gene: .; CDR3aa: CASSLGQEYEQYF; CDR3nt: TGTGCCAGCAGCTTAGGGCAGGAGTACGAGCAGTACTTC
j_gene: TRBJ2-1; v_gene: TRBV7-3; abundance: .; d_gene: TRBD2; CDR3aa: CASSPSGGDTEQFF; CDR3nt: TGTGCCAGCAGCCCCTCTGGGGGGGATACTGAGCAGTTCTTC
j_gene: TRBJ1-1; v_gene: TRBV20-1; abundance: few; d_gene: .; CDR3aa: CSAVLGGAEAFF; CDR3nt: TGCAGTGCTGTCCTAGGGGGTGCTGAAGCTTTCTTT
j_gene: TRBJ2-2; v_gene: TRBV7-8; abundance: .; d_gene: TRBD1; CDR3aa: CASSRQQGAIGELFF; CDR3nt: TGTGCCAGCAGCCGGCAACAGGGGGCGATCGGGGAGCTGTTTTTT
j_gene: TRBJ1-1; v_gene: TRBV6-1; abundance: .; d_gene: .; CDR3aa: CASSESWENTEAFF; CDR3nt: TGTGCCAGCAGTGAATCTTGGGAGAACACTGAAGCTTTCTTT
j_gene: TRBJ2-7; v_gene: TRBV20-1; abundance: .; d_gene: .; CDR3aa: CSAARDPYEQYF; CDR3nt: TGCAGTGCTGCCCGGGACCCCTACGAGCAGTACTTC
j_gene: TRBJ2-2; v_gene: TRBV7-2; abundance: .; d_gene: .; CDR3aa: CASSSPGGRAGELFF; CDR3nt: TGTGCCAGCAGTTCCCCAGGGGGGCGCGCCGGGGAGCTGTTTTTT
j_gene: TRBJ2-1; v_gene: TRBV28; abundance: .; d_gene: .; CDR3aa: CASRAMGGYNEQFF; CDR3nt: TGTGCCAGCAGAGCAATGGGGGGCTACAATGAGCAGTTCTTC
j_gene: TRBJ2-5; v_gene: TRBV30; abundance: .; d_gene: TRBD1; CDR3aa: CAWRVPTGGETQYF; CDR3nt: TGTGCCTGGAGGGTTCCCACAGGGGGGGAGACCCAGTACTTC
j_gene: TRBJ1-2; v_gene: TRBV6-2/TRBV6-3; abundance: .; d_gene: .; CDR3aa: CASSFTSGYLAGYTF; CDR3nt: TGTGCCAGCTCCTTTACGTCGGGTTACCTTGCGGGCTACACCTTC
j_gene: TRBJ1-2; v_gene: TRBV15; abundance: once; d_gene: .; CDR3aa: CATSRDPSGVNYGYTF; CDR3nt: TGTGCCACCAGCAGAGATCCCAGCGGGGTCAACTATGGCTACACCTTC
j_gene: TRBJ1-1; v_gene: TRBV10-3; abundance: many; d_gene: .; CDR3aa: CAISVGQGIEAFF; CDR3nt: TGTGCCATCAGTGTAGGGCAGGGGATTGAAGCTTTCTTT
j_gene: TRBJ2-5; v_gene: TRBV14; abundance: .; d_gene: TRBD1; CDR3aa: CASSQGDRTWTQETQYF; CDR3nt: TGTGCCAGCAGCCAAGGGGACAGGACCTGGACGCAAGAGACCCAGTACTTC
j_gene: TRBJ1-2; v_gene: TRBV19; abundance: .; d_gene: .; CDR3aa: CASSIVWGTDGYTF; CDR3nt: TGTGCCAGTAGTATTGTTTGGGGTACGGATGGCTACACCTTC
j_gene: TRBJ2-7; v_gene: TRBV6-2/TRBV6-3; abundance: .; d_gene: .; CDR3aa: CASSWVGAVYEQYF; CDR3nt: TGTGCCAGCAGTTGGGTTGGGGCCGTTTACGAGCAGTACTTC
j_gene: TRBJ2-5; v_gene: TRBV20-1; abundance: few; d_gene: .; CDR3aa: CSARVLGNGETQYF; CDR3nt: TGCAGTGCTAGAGTGCTTGGCAACGGGGAGACCCAGTACTTC
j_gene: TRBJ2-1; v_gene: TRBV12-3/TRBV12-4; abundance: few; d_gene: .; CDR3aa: CASSTHYNEQFF; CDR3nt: TGTGCCAGCAGTACGCACTACAATGAGCAGTTCTTC
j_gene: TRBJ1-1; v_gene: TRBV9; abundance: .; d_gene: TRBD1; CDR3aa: CASSVETGGVMNTEAFF; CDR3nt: TGTGCCAGCAGCGTAGAGACAGGGGGGGTAATGAACACTGAAGCTTTCTTT
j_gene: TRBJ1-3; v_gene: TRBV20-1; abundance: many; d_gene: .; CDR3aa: CSAGSEGNTIYF; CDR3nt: TGCAGTGCTGGCTCGGAAGGGAACACCATATATTTT
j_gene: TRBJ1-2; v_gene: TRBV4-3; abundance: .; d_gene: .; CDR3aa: CASSQGSRGGYGYTF; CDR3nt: TGCGCCAGCAGCCAAGGTTCCAGGGGTGGGTATGGCTACACCTTC
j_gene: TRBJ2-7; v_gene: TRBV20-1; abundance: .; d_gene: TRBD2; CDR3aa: CSAKTSGYEQYF; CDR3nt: TGCAGTGCTAAGACTAGCGGCTACGAGCAGTACTTC
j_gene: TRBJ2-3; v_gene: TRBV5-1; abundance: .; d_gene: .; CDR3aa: CASSSSDTQYF; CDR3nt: TGCGCCAGCAGTTCGTCAGATACGCAGTATTTT
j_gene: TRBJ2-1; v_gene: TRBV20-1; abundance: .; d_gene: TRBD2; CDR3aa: CSARELSREANQQFF; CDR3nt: TGCAGTGCTAGAGAATTAAGCCGGGAGGCAAACCAGCAGTTCTTC
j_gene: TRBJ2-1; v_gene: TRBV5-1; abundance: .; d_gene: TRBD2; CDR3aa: CASSLFSGSIDEQFF; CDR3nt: TGCGCCAGCAGCCTGTTTAGCGGGAGTATCGATGAGCAGTTCTTC
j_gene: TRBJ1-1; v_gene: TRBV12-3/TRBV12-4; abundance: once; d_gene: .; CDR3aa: CASSFGRVEAFF; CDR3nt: TGTGCCAGCAGTTTTGGCAGGGTGGAAGCTTTCTTT